A selection of T cell receptor beta chains follows, all from one sample in a study of cytomegalovirus exposure and HLA in healthy donors. Sequenced by immunoSEQ multiplex PCR; TCRdb stores in-frame clones only, minus some. The sample holds around 97,000 clones, 60% to 85% seen once. The sequenced material came from PBMCs. These receptors all stem from a man between 45 and 60 years old in good health and CMV-seropositive. Each CDR3 is given with its conserved first and last residue. Fields, in order: V gene, J gene, D gene, clone size, CDR3 DNA, CDR3 protein. The D gene is left open where the match is weak. Expanded clones are given a class, and other clones once, few, many or no size at all.

v_gene: TRBV20-1; j_gene: TRBJ1-4; d_gene: -; abundance: -; CDR3nt: TGCGCGGATTCTAGAGCCGGAAAACTGTTTTTT; CDR3aa: CADSRAGKLFF
v_gene: TRBV19; j_gene: TRBJ1-5; d_gene: -; abundance: -; CDR3nt: TGCGCCAGTAGCCAAATAGGGGGAATCGACCATCAGCCCCAGCATTTT; CDR3aa: CASSQIGGIDHQPQHF
v_gene: TRBV30; j_gene: TRBJ2-7; d_gene: TRBD2; abundance: -; CDR3nt: TGTGCCTGGAGTGTACTAGCGGGAATCTACGAGCAGTACTTC; CDR3aa: CAWSVLAGIYEQYF
v_gene: TRBV5-1; j_gene: TRBJ1-3; d_gene: -; abundance: -; CDR3nt: TGCGCCAGCAGCTTGGGGGGGCGCTCCTCTGGAAACACCATATATTTT; CDR3aa: CASSLGGRSSGNTIYF
v_gene: TRBV2; j_gene: TRBJ2-7; d_gene: TRBD2; abundance: -; CDR3nt: TGTGCCAGCAGTGGGACTAGCGGGAGAAAGGGCGAGCAGTACTTC; CDR3aa: CASSGTSGRKGEQYF
v_gene: TRBV6-6; j_gene: TRBJ2-5; d_gene: -; abundance: once; CDR3nt: TGTGCCAGCTCGACTTCCCAAGAGACCCAGTACTTC; CDR3aa: CASSTSQETQYF
v_gene: TRBV25-1; j_gene: TRBJ2-5; d_gene: TRBD1; abundance: -; CDR3nt: TGTGCCAGCAGGGACAGGGGGTACCAAGAGACCCAGTACTTC; CDR3aa: CASRDRGYQETQYF
v_gene: TRBV7-9; j_gene: TRBJ2-1; d_gene: TRBD2; abundance: -; CDR3nt: TGTGCCAGCAGCTTCCTAGGACTAGCGGCTGAGCAGTTCTTC; CDR3aa: CASSFLGLAAEQFF
v_gene: TRBV5-1; j_gene: TRBJ2-2; d_gene: TRBD2; abundance: -; CDR3nt: TGCGCCAGCAGCTTGGATCCGGGAGGTTCCCGTGGAACCGGGGAGCTGTTTTTT; CDR3aa: CASSLDPGGSRGTGELFF
v_gene: TRBV7-9; j_gene: TRBJ2-7; d_gene: TRBD1; abundance: -; CDR3nt: TGTGCCAGCAGCCCAATGGGGCAGGGGGCGCGGTACGAGCAGTACTTC; CDR3aa: CASSPMGQGARYEQYF
v_gene: TRBV11-2; j_gene: TRBJ1-2; d_gene: -; abundance: -; CDR3nt: TGTGCCAGCAGCCGAACTCAAGACAGAAACTATGGCTACACCTTC; CDR3aa: CASSRTQDRNYGYTF
v_gene: TRBV20-1; j_gene: TRBJ2-3; d_gene: -; abundance: few; CDR3nt: TGCAGTGCTCACGGGACAGATACGCAGTATTTT; CDR3aa: CSAHGTDTQYF
v_gene: TRBV28; j_gene: TRBJ2-7; d_gene: TRBD1; abundance: -; CDR3nt: TGTGCCAGCAGTTTAGGGCGGACAGGCGCCTACGAGCAGTACTTC; CDR3aa: CASSLGRTGAYEQYF
v_gene: TRBV30; j_gene: TRBJ2-7; d_gene: TRBD1; abundance: -; CDR3nt: TGTGCCTGGAGTGTACGCTCAGGGGGTCTAAACGAGCAGTACTTC; CDR3aa: CAWSVRSGGLNEQYF
v_gene: TRBV7-8; j_gene: TRBJ2-5; d_gene: TRBD2; abundance: -; CDR3nt: TGTGCCAGCAGCCGCCGTGTGCTAGCGGGAGTTGAGACCCAGTACTTC; CDR3aa: CASSRRVLAGVETQYF
v_gene: TRBV7-9; j_gene: TRBJ1-1; d_gene: -; abundance: -; CDR3nt: TGTGCCAGCATCTCCTCCTGGGCAGGGGCCCAGAACACTGAAGCTTTCTTT; CDR3aa: CASISSWAGAQNTEAFF
v_gene: TRBV7-2; j_gene: TRBJ2-4; d_gene: -; abundance: once; CDR3nt: TGTGCCAGCAGCAGCTTCCCCAACAGGGGAGGCAAAAACATTCAGTACTTC; CDR3aa: CASSSFPNRGGKNIQYF
v_gene: TRBV30; j_gene: TRBJ1-1; d_gene: -; abundance: -; CDR3nt: TGTGCCTGGAGTGAAGGGGCTGAAGCTTTCTTT; CDR3aa: CAWSEGAEAFF
v_gene: TRBV19; j_gene: TRBJ1-1; d_gene: -; abundance: -; CDR3nt: TGTGCCAGTAGTACTAACCAAAGGAACACTGAAGCTTTCTTT; CDR3aa: CASSTNQRNTEAFF
v_gene: TRBV14; j_gene: TRBJ2-7; d_gene: TRBD2; abundance: -; CDR3nt: TGTGCCAGCAGCCAACCAACTAGCGGGAAAAGGGCCTACGAGCAGTACTTC; CDR3aa: CASSQPTSGKRAYEQYF
v_gene: TRBV10-3; j_gene: TRBJ2-7; d_gene: -; abundance: -; CDR3nt: TGTGCCATCAGTGAGCAGACATTGTACGAGCAGTACTTC; CDR3aa: CAISEQTLYEQYF
v_gene: TRBV7-8; j_gene: TRBJ1-5; d_gene: -; abundance: -; CDR3nt: TGTGCCAGCAGCGACCCTCAGGGGCGGCCCCAGCATTTT; CDR3aa: CASSDPQGRPQHF
v_gene: TRBV10-1; j_gene: TRBJ2-3; d_gene: -; abundance: -; CDR3nt: TGCGCCAGCAGTGTCGCGGGAACCACAGATACGCAGTATTTT; CDR3aa: CASSVAGTTDTQYF
v_gene: TRBV27; j_gene: TRBJ2-7; d_gene: TRBD1; abundance: -; CDR3nt: TGTGCCAGCAGTTATCAGACAGGGGGCTACGAGCAGTACTTC; CDR3aa: CASSYQTGGYEQYF
v_gene: TRBV4-2; j_gene: TRBJ2-7; d_gene: -; abundance: few; CDR3nt: TGTGCCAGCAGCCAAGTTCTGGACTCTGCCTACGAGCAGTACTTC; CDR3aa: CASSQVLDSAYEQYF
v_gene: TRBV27; j_gene: TRBJ2-7; d_gene: TRBD2; abundance: -; CDR3nt: TGTGCCAGCAGTTTGTGGCTAGCGGGAGCCGAGCAGTACTTC; CDR3aa: CASSLWLAGAEQYF
v_gene: TRBV7-8; j_gene: TRBJ2-1; d_gene: TRBD2; abundance: few; CDR3nt: TGTGCCAGCAGCTACGCGGGACTAGCGGGAGTTCACAATGAGCAGTTCTTC; CDR3aa: CASSYAGLAGVHNEQFF
v_gene: TRBV7-8; j_gene: TRBJ1-2; d_gene: -; abundance: -; CDR3nt: TGTGCCAGCAGCGCGACAGTGTCTTATGGCTACACCTTC; CDR3aa: CASSATVSYGYTF
v_gene: TRBV18; j_gene: TRBJ2-1; d_gene: -; abundance: -; CDR3nt: TGTGCCAGCTCACCATCCCAGAGCGCCTACAATGAGCAGTTCTTC; CDR3aa: CASSPSQSAYNEQFF
v_gene: TRBV11-3; j_gene: TRBJ1-1; d_gene: -; abundance: -; CDR3nt: TGTGCCAGCAGTCCCGATTATCGAACCCGGGAAGCTTTCTTT; CDR3aa: CASSPDYRTREAFF
v_gene: TRBV14; j_gene: TRBJ2-2; d_gene: -; abundance: -; CDR3nt: TGTGCCAGCAGCCAAGCCGAGAGGAACACCGGGGAGCTGTTTTTT; CDR3aa: CASSQAERNTGELFF
v_gene: TRBV7-9; j_gene: TRBJ2-3; d_gene: TRBD2; abundance: -; CDR3nt: TGTGCCAGCAGCTTAGAGGCGGGAGGGCCTCCTGGGGGTACGCAGTATTTT; CDR3aa: CASSLEAGGPPGGTQYF
v_gene: TRBV28; j_gene: TRBJ1-3; d_gene: -; abundance: -; CDR3nt: TGTGCCAGCTTTCGCTTCGGGACTGGAAACACCATATATTTT; CDR3aa: CASFRFGTGNTIYF
v_gene: TRBV7-3; j_gene: TRBJ2-7; d_gene: TRBD2; abundance: -; CDR3nt: TGTGCCAGCAGCTTATTAGCTAGCGGGAGAGGGGAGCAGTACTTC; CDR3aa: CASSLLASGRGEQYF
v_gene: TRBV6-6; j_gene: TRBJ2-5; d_gene: -; abundance: few; CDR3nt: TGTGCCAGCAGTCAGCAAAGGCCGGGGGAGACCCAGTACTTC; CDR3aa: CASSQQRPGETQYF
v_gene: TRBV6-5; j_gene: TRBJ1-4; d_gene: TRBD1; abundance: -; CDR3nt: TGTGCCAGCAGTAGGACAGGGCTTAATGAAAAACTGTTTTTT; CDR3aa: CASSRTGLNEKLFF
v_gene: TRBV5-3; j_gene: TRBJ2-7; d_gene: -; abundance: -; CDR3nt: TGTGCCAGAAGCTTATACCAGACCTACGAGCAGTACTTC; CDR3aa: CARSLYQTYEQYF
v_gene: TRBV9; j_gene: TRBJ1-2; d_gene: TRBD1; abundance: -; CDR3nt: TGTGCCAGCAGCGTAGCGAGACAGGGGGAGTATGGCTACACCTTC; CDR3aa: CASSVARQGEYGYTF
v_gene: TRBV7-3; j_gene: TRBJ1-1; d_gene: -; abundance: few; CDR3nt: TGTGCCAGCAGCGCGGAGGGGCGGTACACTGAAGCTTTCTTT; CDR3aa: CASSAEGRYTEAFF
v_gene: TRBV29-1; j_gene: TRBJ1-1; d_gene: -; abundance: -; CDR3nt: TGCAGCGTAGATCGCGGGGAGGGGACTGAAGCTTTCTTT; CDR3aa: CSVDRGEGTEAFF
v_gene: TRBV6-5; j_gene: TRBJ2-2; d_gene: -; abundance: -; CDR3nt: TGTGTCGGCCGCCGGGAGCGGAACACCGGGGAGCTGTTTTTT; CDR3aa: CVGRRERNTGELFF
v_gene: TRBV28; j_gene: TRBJ2-2; d_gene: TRBD1; abundance: few; CDR3nt: TGTGCCAGCAGTTCCAGGGACAGGTCGAACACCGGGGAGCTGTTTTTT; CDR3aa: CASSSRDRSNTGELFF
v_gene: TRBV9; j_gene: TRBJ2-3; d_gene: TRBD2; abundance: -; CDR3nt: TGTGCCAGCAGCCCAAGACTAGCGAGTATAAGGGCAGATACGCAGTATTTT; CDR3aa: CASSPRLASIRADTQYF
v_gene: TRBV7-3; j_gene: TRBJ2-3; d_gene: TRBD2; abundance: few; CDR3nt: TGTGCCAGCAGCCCGGGACTACGCCAGGATACGCAGTATTTT; CDR3aa: CASSPGLRQDTQYF
v_gene: TRBV13; j_gene: TRBJ1-4; d_gene: TRBD1; abundance: -; CDR3nt: TGTGCCAGCAGCCGGGACAGGGGTAAGGGTAATGAAAAACTGTTTTTT; CDR3aa: CASSRDRGKGNEKLFF
v_gene: TRBV30; j_gene: TRBJ2-4; d_gene: -; abundance: -; CDR3nt: TGTGCCTGGTCCCTTGGGAGAAGTAACATTCAGTACTTC; CDR3aa: CAWSLGRSNIQYF
v_gene: TRBV6-6; j_gene: TRBJ2-7; d_gene: -; abundance: -; CDR3nt: TGTGCCAGCAGTGCAGGACAGACCACCCACGAGCAGTACTTC; CDR3aa: CASSAGQTTHEQYF
v_gene: TRBV27; j_gene: TRBJ1-1; d_gene: -; abundance: -; CDR3nt: TGTGCCAGCAGGGGTACAGCTAACACTGAAGCTTTCTTT; CDR3aa: CASRGTANTEAFF